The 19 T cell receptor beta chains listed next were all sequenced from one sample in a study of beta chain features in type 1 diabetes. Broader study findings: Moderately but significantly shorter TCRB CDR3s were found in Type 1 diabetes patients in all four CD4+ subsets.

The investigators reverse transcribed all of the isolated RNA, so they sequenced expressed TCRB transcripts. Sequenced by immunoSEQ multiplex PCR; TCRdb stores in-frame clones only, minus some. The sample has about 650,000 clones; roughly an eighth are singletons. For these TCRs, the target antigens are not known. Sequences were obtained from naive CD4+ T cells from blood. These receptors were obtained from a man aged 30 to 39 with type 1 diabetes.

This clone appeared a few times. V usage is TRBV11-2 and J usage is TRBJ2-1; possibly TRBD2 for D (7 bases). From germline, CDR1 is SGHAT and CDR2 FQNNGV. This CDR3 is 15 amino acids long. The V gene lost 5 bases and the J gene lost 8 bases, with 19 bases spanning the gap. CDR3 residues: CASSVRGAGIYEQFF. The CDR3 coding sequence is TGTGCCAGCAGCGTTCGGGGGGCCGGAATCTATGAGCAGTTCTTC.

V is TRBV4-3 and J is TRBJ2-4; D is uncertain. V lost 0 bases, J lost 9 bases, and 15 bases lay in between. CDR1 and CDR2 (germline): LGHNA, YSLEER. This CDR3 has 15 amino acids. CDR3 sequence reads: CASSQDPGPAGIQYF. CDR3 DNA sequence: TGCGCCAGCAGCCAAGATCCCGGTCCAGCTGGCATTCAGTACTTC.

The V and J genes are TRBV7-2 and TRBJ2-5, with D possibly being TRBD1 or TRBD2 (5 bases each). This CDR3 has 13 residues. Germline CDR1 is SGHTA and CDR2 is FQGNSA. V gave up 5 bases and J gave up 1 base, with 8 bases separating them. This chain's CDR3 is CASSEGRQETQYF. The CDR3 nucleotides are TGTGCCAGCAGCGAGGGACGCCAAGAGACCCAGTACTTC.

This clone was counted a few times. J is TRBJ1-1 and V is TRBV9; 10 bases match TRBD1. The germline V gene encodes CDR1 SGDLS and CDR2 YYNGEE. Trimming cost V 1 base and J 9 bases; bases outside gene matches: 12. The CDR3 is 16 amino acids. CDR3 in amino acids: CASSVQGTGEGGKAFF. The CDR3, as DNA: TGTGCCAGCAGCGTACAAGGGACAGGGGAAGGTGGGAAAGCTTTCTTT.

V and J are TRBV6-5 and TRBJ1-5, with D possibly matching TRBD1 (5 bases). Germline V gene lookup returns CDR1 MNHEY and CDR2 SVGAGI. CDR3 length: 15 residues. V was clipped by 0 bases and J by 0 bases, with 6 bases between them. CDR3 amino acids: CASSYSGDSNQPQHF. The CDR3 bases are TGTGCCAGCAGTTACTCGGGGGATAGCAATCAGCCCCAGCATTTT.

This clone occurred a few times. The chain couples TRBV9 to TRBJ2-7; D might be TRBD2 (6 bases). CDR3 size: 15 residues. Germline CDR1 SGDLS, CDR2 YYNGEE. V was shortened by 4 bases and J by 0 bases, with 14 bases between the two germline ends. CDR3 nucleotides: TGTGCCAGCAGCACAGGAGGGGACCCCTCCTACGAGCAGTACTTC. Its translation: CASSTGGDPSYEQYF.

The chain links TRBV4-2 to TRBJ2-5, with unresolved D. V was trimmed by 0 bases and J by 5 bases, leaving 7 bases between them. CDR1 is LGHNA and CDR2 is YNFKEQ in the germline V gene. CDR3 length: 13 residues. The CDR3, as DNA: TGTGCCAGCAGCCAAGAAGTGGCCGAGACCCAGTACTTC. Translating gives CASSQEVAETQYF.

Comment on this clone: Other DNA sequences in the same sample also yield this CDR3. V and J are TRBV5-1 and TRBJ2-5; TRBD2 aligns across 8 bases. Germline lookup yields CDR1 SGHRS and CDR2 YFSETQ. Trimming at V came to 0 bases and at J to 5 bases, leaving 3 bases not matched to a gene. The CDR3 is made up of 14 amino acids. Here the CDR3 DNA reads TGCGCCAGCAGCTTGGGTAGCGGGGAGGAGACCCAGTACTTC. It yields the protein CASSLGSGEETQYF.

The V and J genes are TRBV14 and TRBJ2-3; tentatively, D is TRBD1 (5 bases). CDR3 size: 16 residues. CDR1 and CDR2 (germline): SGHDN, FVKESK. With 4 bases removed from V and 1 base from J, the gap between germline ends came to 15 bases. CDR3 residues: CASSPFKGLGTDTQYF. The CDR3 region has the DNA TGTGCCAGCAGCCCTTTCAAGGGGCTGGGCACAGATACGCAGTATTTT. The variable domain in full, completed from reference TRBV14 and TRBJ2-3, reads EAGVTQFPSHSVIEKGQTVTLRCDPISGHDNLYWYRRVMGKEIKFLLHFVKESKQDESGMPNNRFLAERTGGTYSTLKVQPAELEDSGVYFCASSPFKGLGTDTQYFGPGTRLTVL.

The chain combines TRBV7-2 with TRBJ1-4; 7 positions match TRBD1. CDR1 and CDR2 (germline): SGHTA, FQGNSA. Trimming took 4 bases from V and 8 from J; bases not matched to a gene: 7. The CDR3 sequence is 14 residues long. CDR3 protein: CASSSGQSREKLFF. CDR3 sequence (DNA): TGTGCCAGCAGCTCGGGACAGAGTCGGGAAAAACTGTTTTTT.

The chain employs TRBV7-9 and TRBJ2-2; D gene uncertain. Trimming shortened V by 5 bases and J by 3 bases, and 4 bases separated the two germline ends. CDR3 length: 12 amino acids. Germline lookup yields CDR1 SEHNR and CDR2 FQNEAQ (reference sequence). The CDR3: CASSVDTGELFF. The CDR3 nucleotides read TGTGCCAGCAGCGTCGACACCGGGGAGCTGTTTTTT.

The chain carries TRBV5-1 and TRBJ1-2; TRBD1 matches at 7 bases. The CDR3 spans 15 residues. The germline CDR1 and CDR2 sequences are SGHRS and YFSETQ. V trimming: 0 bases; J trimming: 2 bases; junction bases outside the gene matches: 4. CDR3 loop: CASSLDRGDNYGYTF. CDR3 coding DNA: TGCGCCAGCAGCTTGGACAGGGGAGACAACTATGGCTACACCTTC.

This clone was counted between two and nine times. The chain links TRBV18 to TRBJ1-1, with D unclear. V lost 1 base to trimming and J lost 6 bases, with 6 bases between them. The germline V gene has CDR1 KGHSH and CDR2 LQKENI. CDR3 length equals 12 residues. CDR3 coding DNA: TGTGCCAGCTCACCACGGGAGGCTGAAGCTTTCTTT. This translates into CASSPREAEAFF.

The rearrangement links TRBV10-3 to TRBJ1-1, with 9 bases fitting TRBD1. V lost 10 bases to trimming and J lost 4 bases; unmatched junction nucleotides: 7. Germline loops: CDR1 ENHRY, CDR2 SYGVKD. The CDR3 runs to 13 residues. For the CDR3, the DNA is TGTGCCACCCTACAGGGGGCAAGCACTGAAGCTTTCTTT. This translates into CATLQGASTEAFF.

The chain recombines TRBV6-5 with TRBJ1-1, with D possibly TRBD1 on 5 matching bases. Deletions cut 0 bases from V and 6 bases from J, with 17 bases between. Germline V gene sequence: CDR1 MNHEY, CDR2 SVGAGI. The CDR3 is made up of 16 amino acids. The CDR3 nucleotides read TGTGCCAGCAGTTACTCACACACAGGTAGATCTCCTGAAGCTTTCTTT. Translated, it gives CASSYSHTGRSPEAFF.

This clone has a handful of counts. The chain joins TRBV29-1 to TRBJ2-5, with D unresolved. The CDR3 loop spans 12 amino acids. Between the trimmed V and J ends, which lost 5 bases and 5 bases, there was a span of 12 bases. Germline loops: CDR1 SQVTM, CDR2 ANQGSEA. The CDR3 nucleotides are TGCAGCGTTTTCCGAACTGAGGAGACCCAGTACTTC. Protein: CSVFRTEETQYF.

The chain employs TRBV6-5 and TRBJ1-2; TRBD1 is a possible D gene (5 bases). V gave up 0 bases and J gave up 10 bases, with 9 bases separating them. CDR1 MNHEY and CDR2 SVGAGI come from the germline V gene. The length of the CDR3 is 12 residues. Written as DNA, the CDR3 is TGTGCCAGCAGTTACTCCCGGGGGTCCTACACCTTC. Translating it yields CASSYSRGSYTF.

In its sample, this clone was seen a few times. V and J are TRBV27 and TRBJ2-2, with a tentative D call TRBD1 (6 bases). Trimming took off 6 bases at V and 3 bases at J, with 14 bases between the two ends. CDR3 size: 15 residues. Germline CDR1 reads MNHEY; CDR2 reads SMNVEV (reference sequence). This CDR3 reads CASSPRGRDTGELFF. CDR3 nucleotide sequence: TGTGCCAGCAGCCCCAGGGGTAGAGACACCGGGGAGCTGTTTTTT.

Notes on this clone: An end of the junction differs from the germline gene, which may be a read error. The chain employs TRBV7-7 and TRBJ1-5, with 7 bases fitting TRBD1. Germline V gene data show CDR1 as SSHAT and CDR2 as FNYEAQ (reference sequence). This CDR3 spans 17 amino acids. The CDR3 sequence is CASSFQGGGEVNQPQHF. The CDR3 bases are TGTGCTAGCAGCTTCCAAGGGGGCGGTGAGGTCAATCAGCCCCAGCATTTT.